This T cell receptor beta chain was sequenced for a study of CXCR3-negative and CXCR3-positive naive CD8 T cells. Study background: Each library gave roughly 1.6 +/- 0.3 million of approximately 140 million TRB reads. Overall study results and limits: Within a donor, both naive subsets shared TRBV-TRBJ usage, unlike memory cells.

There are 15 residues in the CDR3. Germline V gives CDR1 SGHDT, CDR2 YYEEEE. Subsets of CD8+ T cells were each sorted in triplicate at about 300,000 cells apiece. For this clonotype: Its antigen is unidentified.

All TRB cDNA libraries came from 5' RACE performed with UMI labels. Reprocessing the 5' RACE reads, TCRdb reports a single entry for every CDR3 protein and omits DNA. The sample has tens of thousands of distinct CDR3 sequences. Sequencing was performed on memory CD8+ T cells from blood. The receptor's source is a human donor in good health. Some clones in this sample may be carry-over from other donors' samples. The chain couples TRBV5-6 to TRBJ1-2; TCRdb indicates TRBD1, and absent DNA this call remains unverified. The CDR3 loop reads CASSLRQGTNYGYTF.